The sequence of this TCR beta chain was determined in a study of blood T cell repertoires in COVID-19. The overall study: PBMCs, B-cell-depleted T cells, or T cells provided the cDNA or gDNA that made up the material.

Clones were sequenced by immunoSEQ multiplex PCR, and TCRdb holds only the in-frame ones, with some missing. Among more than 130,000 clones listed, about four fifths were seen once. Sample: peripheral blood. The sequence came from a human donor in a cohort sampled during active COVID-19.

The CDR3 DNA reads TGTGCCAGCAGCGATCCGGGACTAGCCTACACCGGGGAGCTGTTTTTT. Translation gives CASSDPGLAYTGELFF. The chain joins TRBV7-8 to TRBJ2-2; 9 bases fit TRBD2. J was trimmed by 3 bases and V by 5 bases; bases with no gene match: 7. This CDR3 has 16 amino acids. Germline V CDR1 and CDR2: SGHVS, FQNEAQ.